This entry is about one TCR beta chain. The antigen is undetermined. Clones were read by immunoSEQ multiplex PCR, and TCRdb kept only the in-frame ones, dropping some. Of around 29,000 clones listed, about three quarters were seen once; the top ten hold approximately 14%. Before the COVID-19 pandemic, during about 2011-2019, CD4+ T cells were taken from unexposed donors. After roughly ten days of culture, CD4+ T cells were isolated. These data originate in a study of CD4 T cells in relation to SARS-CoV-2 and coronaviruses. V lost 4 bases and J 0 bases, leaving 11 bases between the germline ends. Germline-derived CDR1 and CDR2 are SQVTM and ANQGSEA. This CDR3 has 14 residues.

This TCR was recovered from a human donor in good health. Sequencing was performed on CD4+ T cells from PBMCs, cultured in vitro. The chain couples TRBV29-1 to TRBJ2-3, with D unclear. For the CDR3, the DNA is TGCAGCGTTGCGAAGGCAACTAGCACAGATACGCAGTATTTT. This translates into CSVAKATSTDTQYF.